The TCR beta chain described here comes from a study of shared clonotypes between healthy human individuals. It was at deep level that the assay was run. Across several immunoSEQ plates, the genomic DNA of each subset was split evenly. Profiled with immunoSEQ multiplex PCR; TCRdb holds only in-frame clones, not every one. The table records some 530,000 clones, around 85% of them present only once. This clone has a single count. With 0 bases clipped from V and 7 bases from J, the junction kept 7 bases outside the gene matches. Germline-derived CDR1 and CDR2 are SGHVS and FNYEAQ. This CDR3 contains 16 residues.

This TCR was sampled from a woman between 40 and 50 years old in good health. Some clones in this sample may be carry-over from other donors' samples. The sample consisted of PBMCs. The V and J genes are TRBV7-6 and TRBJ2-1; 9 bases align to TRBD2. CDR3 in amino acids: CASSLASSGNGNEQFF. Written as DNA, the CDR3 is TGTGCCAGCAGCTTAGCCTCTAGCGGGAATGGTAATGAGCAGTTCTTC.